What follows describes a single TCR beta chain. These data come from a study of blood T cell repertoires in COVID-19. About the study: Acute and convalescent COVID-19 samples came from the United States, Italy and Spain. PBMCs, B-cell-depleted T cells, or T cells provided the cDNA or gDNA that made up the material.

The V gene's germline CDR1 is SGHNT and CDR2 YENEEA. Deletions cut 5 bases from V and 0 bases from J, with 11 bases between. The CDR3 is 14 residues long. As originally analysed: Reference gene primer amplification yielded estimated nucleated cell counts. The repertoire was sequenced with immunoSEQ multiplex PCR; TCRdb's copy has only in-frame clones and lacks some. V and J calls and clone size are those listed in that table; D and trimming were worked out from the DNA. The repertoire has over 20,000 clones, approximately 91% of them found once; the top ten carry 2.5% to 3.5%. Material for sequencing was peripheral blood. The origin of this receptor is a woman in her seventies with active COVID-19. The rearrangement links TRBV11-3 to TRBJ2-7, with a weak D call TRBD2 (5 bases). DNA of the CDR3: TGTGCCAGCAGCCGAGGGCGCGGCTCCTACGAGCAGTACTTC. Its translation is CASSRGRGSYEQYF.